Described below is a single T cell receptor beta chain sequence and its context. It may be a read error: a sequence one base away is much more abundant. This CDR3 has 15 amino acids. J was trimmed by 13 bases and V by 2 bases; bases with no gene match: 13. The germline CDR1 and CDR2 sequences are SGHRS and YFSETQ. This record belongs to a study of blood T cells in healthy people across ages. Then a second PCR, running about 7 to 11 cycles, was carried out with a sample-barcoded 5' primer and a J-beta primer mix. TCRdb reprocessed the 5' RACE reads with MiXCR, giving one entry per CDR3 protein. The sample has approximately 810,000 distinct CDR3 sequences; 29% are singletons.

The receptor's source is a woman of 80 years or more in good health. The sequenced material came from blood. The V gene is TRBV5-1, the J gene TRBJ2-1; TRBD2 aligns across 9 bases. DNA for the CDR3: TGCGCCAGCAGCTTCGCGCGGGGGGGCCGAGAGACCCAGTTCTTC. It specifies CASSFARGGRETQFF.